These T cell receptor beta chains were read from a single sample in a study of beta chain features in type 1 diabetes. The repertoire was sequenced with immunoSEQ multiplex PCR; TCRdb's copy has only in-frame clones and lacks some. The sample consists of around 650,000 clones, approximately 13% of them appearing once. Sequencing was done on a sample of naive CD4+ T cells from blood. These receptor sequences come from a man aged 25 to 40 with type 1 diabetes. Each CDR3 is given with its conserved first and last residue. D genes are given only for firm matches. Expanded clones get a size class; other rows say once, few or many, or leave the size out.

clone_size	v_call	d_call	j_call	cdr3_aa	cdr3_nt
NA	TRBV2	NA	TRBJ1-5	CASSETSLSGQPQHF	TGTGCCAGCAGTGAGACCTCCCTTTCGGGTCAGCCCCAGCATTTT
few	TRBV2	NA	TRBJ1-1	CASSEYLGNTEAFF	TGTGCCAGCAGTGAATACTTGGGGAACACTGAAGCTTTCTTT
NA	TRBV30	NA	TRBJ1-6	CAWSPQNSPLHF	TGTGCCTGGAGTCCCCAGAATTCACCCCTCCACTTT
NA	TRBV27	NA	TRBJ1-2	CASSFTAIGYGYTF	TGTGCCAGCAGTTTTACAGCTATCGGCTATGGCTACACCTTC
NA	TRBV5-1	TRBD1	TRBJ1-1	CASSTQGEWAEAFF	TGCGCCAGCAGCACCCAGGGGGAATGGGCTGAAGCTTTCTTT
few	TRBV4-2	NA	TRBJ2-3	CASSQVPGVTSTDTQYF	TGTGCCAGCAGCCAAGTTCCGGGGGTAACTAGCACAGATACGCAGTATTTT
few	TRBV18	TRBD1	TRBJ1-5	CASSATGSEQPQHF	TGTGCCAGCTCAGCGACAGGGAGCGAGCAGCCCCAGCATTTT
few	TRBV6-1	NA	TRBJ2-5	CASSEVPSKETQYF	TGTGCCAGCAGTGAAGTTCCTTCGAAAGAGACCCAGTACTTC
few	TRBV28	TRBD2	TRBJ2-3	CASSLIAGAGKAQYF	TGTGCCAGCAGTTTAATAGCGGGGGCCGGTAAGGCGCAGTATTTT
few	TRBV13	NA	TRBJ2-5	CASSPRVPGTQYF	TGTGCCAGCAGCCCCCGGGTGCCAGGGACCCAGTACTTC
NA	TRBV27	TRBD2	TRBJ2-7	CASSLRLAGAYEQYF	TGTGCCAGCAGTTTAAGACTAGCGGGGGCCTACGAGCAGTACTTC
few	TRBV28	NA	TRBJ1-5	CAGALSNQPQHF	TGTGCAGGGGCCTTGAGCAATCAGCCCCAGCATTTT
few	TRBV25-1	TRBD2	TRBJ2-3	CATSTSGGRDTQYF	TGTGCCACCTCGACTAGCGGGGGGCGGGATACGCAGTATTTT
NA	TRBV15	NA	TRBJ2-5	CATSRDQGVGETQYF	TGTGCCACCAGCAGAGATCAAGGGGTGGGGGAGACCCAGTACTTC
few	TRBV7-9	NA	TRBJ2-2	CAGTTSTNTGELFF	TGTGCCGGAACGACAAGCACGAACACCGGGGAGCTGTTTTTT
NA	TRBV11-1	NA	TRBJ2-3	CASSLKSAHQTDTQYF	TGTGCCAGCAGCTTAAAGTCTGCTCATCAGACAGATACGCAGTATTTT
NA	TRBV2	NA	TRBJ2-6	CATATENNSGANVLTF	TGTGCCACAGCCACAGAGAATAACTCTGGGGCCAACGTCCTGACTTTC
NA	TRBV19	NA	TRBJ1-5	CASTPGIRLNQPQHF	TGTGCCAGTACCCCGGGTATTAGGCTTAATCAGCCCCAGCATTTT
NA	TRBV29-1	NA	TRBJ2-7	CSAINMGGEQYF	TGCAGTGCTATAAACATGGGAGGCGAGCAGTACTTC
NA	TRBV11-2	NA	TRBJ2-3	CASSLFSRGTTDTQYF	TGTGCCAGCAGCTTATTTAGTAGGGGGACCACAGATACGCAGTATTTT
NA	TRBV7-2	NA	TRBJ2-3	CASSSLTSRLYF	TGTGCCAGCAGCTCCTTGACTAGTAGGTTGTATTTT
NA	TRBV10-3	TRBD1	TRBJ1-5	CATCAGGSNQPQHF	TGTGCCACCTGTGCAGGGGGTAGCAATCAGCCCCAGCATTTT
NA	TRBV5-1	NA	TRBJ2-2	CASSSGTPNTGELFF	TGCGCCAGCAGCTCCGGGACGCCGAACACCGGGGAGCTGTTTTTT
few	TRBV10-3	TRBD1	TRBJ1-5	CAISESPRQGREHF	TGTGCCATCAGTGAGTCGCCCAGACAGGGAAGGGAGCATTTT
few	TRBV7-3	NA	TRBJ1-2	CASSSTHRAGTYTF	TGTGCCAGCAGCTCCACTCATCGGGCAGGGACCTACACCTTC
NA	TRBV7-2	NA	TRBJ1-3	CASSSAGTETGNTIYF	TGTGCCAGCAGCTCCGCCGGGACGGAGACTGGAAACACCATATATTTT
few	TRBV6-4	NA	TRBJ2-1	CASSDSSRADEQFF	TGTGCCAGCAGTGACTCGAGCAGGGCGGATGAGCAGTTCTTC
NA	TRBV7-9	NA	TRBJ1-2	CASSLRDYYGYTF	TGTGCCAGCAGCTTACGGGATTACTATGGCTACACCTTC
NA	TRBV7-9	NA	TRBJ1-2	CASSLTTMSYGYTF	TGTGCCAGCAGCTTAACGACGATGAGCTATGGCTACACCTTC
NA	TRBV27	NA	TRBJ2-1	CASKAYEHNNEQFF	TGTGCCAGCAAAGCGTATGAACACAACAATGAGCAGTTCTTC
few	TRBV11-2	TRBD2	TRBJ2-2	CASSPQRGDGTGELFF	TGTGCCAGCAGCCCCCAGCGGGGGGACGGCACCGGGGAGCTGTTTTTT
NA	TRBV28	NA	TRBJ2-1	CASSALTSGTLYNEQFF	TGTGCCAGCAGTGCCCTCACCTCAGGGACCCTCTACAATGAGCAGTTCTTC
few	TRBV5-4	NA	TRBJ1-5	CASSLGSNQPQHF	TGTGCCAGCAGCTTGGGGAGCAATCAGCCCCAGCATTTT
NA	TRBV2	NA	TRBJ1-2	CASSESSYGYTF	TGTGCCAGCAGTGAATCCAGTTATGGCTACACCTTC
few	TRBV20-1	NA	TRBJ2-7	CSARGHEQYF	TGCAGTGCTAGAGGCCACGAGCAGTACTTC
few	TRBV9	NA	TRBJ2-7	CASSADLTGQSSYEQYF	TGTGCCAGCAGCGCGGACCTGACAGGACAGAGCTCCTACGAGCAGTACTTC
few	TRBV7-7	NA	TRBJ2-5	CASSSPGETQYF	TGTGCCAGCAGCTCCCCAGGGGAGACCCAGTACTTC
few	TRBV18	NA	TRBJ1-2	CASSPTRDNGYTF	TGTGCCAGCTCACCAACGAGGGACAATGGCTACACCTTC
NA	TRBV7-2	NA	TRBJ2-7	CASSLFVWTASSYEQYF	TGTGCCAGCAGCTTATTCGTCTGGACAGCAAGCTCCTACGAGCAGTACTTC
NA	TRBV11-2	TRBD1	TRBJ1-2	CASSTLSGTGGFGYTF	TGTGCCAGCAGCACACTATCCGGGACAGGGGGTTTCGGCTACACCTTC
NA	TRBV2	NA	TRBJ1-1	CASMMGEESEAFF	TGTGCCAGCATGATGGGTGAGGAATCTGAAGCTTTCTTT
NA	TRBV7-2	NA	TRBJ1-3	CASTPDRSYGNTIYF	TGTGCCAGCACCCCAGACAGGTCGTACGGAAACACCATATATTTT
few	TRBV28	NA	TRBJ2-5	CASLQETQYF	TGTGCCTCCCTTCAAGAGACCCAGTACTTC
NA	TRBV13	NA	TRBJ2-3	CASSPGSGDTQYF	TGTGCCAGCAGCCCCGGATCGGGAGATACGCAGTATTTT
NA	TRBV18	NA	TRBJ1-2	CASSPSPDYGYTF	TGTGCCAGCTCACCATCTCCTGATTATGGCTACACCTTC
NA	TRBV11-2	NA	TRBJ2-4	CASSLGGLAKNIQYF	TGTGCCAGCAGCTTAGGGGGACTAGCCAAAAACATTCAGTACTTC
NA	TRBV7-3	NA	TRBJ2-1	CASTSGIGHEQFF	TGTGCCAGCACCTCTGGTATCGGCCATGAGCAGTTCTTC
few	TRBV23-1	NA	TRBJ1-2	CASTTSRGTPYGYTF	TGCGCCAGCACTACCTCGAGGGGCACCCCCTATGGCTACACCTTC
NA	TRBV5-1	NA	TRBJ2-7	CASRREYEQYF	TGCGCCAGCAGACGGGAGTACGAGCAGTACTTC